These T cell receptor beta chains were read from a single sample in a study of T cells in Graves' hyperthyroidism and ophthalmopathy. TCRdb processed the multiplex PCR reads anew with MiXCR; each CDR3 protein has one entry. The sample includes about 400,000 distinct CDR3 sequences, 14% to 15% of them seen just once. Sequencing input: blood. These receptors all stem from a man aged 18 to 30 with Graves' ophthalmopathy. Each CDR3 is given with its conserved first and last residue. D genes are given only for firm matches. For some rows the clone size is stated as once, few or many, or as a class when expanded; others skip it.

v_gene: TRBV11-1; j_gene: TRBJ2-2; d_gene: TRBD1; abundance: .; CDR3nt: TGTGCCAGCAGCTTCGGACAGGGGTATACCGGGGAGCTGTTTTTT; CDR3aa: CASSFGQGYTGELFF
v_gene: TRBV7-2; j_gene: TRBJ1-2; d_gene: TRBD1; abundance: .; CDR3nt: TGTGCCAGCAATCTATCCCGGGACAGGGGGCGAAGGACCTATGGCTACACCTTC; CDR3aa: CASNLSRDRGRRTYGYTF
v_gene: TRBV29-1; j_gene: TRBJ2-1; d_gene: .; abundance: many; CDR3nt: TGCAGCGTTGACTCTAGCCGACGCTACAATGAGCAGTTCTTC; CDR3aa: CSVDSSRRYNEQFF
v_gene: TRBV10-3; j_gene: TRBJ2-7; d_gene: .; abundance: few; CDR3nt: TGTGCCATCAGGCGGTCCTCCTACGAGCAGTACTTC; CDR3aa: CAIRRSSYEQYF
v_gene: TRBV20-1; j_gene: TRBJ2-1; d_gene: TRBD2; abundance: .; CDR3nt: TGCAGTGCTAGAGATAGAGGACTAGCGACCACCTACAATGAGCAGTTCTTC; CDR3aa: CSARDRGLATTYNEQFF
v_gene: TRBV5-6; j_gene: TRBJ2-7; d_gene: TRBD1; abundance: .; CDR3nt: TGTGCCAGCAGTCGAAGCCGGACAGGGGGCTACGAGCAGTACTTC; CDR3aa: CASSRSRTGGYEQYF
v_gene: TRBV15; j_gene: TRBJ2-5; d_gene: .; abundance: many; CDR3nt: TGTGCCACCAGACAGGGGGGGGGAATATCGGAGACCCAGTACTTC; CDR3aa: CATRQGGGISETQYF
v_gene: TRBV6-2/TRBV6-3; j_gene: TRBJ2-6; d_gene: .; abundance: .; CDR3nt: TGTGCCAGCAGTAACCTAGCGCCAAGGCTTAGGTTAGGGGCCAACGTCCTGACTTTC; CDR3aa: CASSNLAPRLRLGANVLTF
v_gene: TRBV13; j_gene: TRBJ2-7; d_gene: .; abundance: many; CDR3nt: TGTGCCAGCAGCACCTGGCTTGAGTACGAGCAGTACTTC; CDR3aa: CASSTWLEYEQYF
v_gene: TRBV15; j_gene: TRBJ2-7; d_gene: TRBD2; abundance: many; CDR3nt: TGTGCCACCAGCAGAGATCTCAGCGGGGGCCCGAATTACGAGCAGTACTTC; CDR3aa: CATSRDLSGGPNYEQYF
v_gene: TRBV7-9; j_gene: TRBJ1-5; d_gene: .; abundance: .; CDR3nt: TGTGCCAGCAGCTCCTTACCTCAGCCCCAGCATTTT; CDR3aa: CASSSLPQPQHF
v_gene: TRBV7-9; j_gene: TRBJ1-5; d_gene: .; abundance: many; CDR3nt: TGTGCCAGCAGCTTAGTTACTGGAGGGGGCAATCAGCCCCAGCATTTT; CDR3aa: CASSLVTGGGNQPQHF
v_gene: TRBV19; j_gene: TRBJ2-1; d_gene: .; abundance: many; CDR3nt: TGTGCCTCAGGGGACTCCTACAATGAGCAGTTCTTC; CDR3aa: CASGDSYNEQFF
v_gene: TRBV20-1; j_gene: TRBJ2-7; d_gene: TRBD2; abundance: many; CDR3nt: TGCAGTGCTAGGAGCCTAGCGGGTATCTCCTACGAGCAGTACTTC; CDR3aa: CSARSLAGISYEQYF
v_gene: TRBV12-5; j_gene: TRBJ2-5; d_gene: TRBD1; abundance: many; CDR3nt: TGTGCTAGTCATACAGGGGTCCGAGAGACCCAGTACTTC; CDR3aa: CASHTGVRETQYF
v_gene: TRBV6-1; j_gene: TRBJ2-5; d_gene: TRBD2; abundance: many; CDR3nt: TGTGCCAGCAGTTCGACCGGACTAGCGGGGCAAGAGACCCAGTACTTC; CDR3aa: CASSSTGLAGQETQYF
v_gene: TRBV24-1; j_gene: TRBJ2-3; d_gene: .; abundance: .; CDR3nt: TGTGCCACCAGTGATTTGGGGTCAGGCGGGGCGCAGTATTTT; CDR3aa: CATSDLGSGGAQYF
v_gene: TRBV30; j_gene: TRBJ2-3; d_gene: .; abundance: many; CDR3nt: TGTGCCTGGACTCCTTTCCCGTCTAGCACAGATACGCAGTATTTT; CDR3aa: CAWTPFPSSTDTQYF